This T cell receptor beta chain originates from a study of T cell responses to AZD1222 COVID-19 vaccine. Notes on the study in general: There were repertoire samples only from the period after the peak T cell response. Targeting of unmutated variant regions was reportedly seen in nearly half of spike-specific TCRs. Donors skewed white British and female; clonal diversity was possibly underestimated. Baseline serology detected seropositivity in only a handful of AZD1222 recipients.

As regards this clone: Its target is unknown. The sample carries other DNA sequences with the same CDR3.

TCRdb keeps only in-frame clones here, not all; method: immunoSEQ multiplex PCR. The sample shows about 140,000 clones, and 2.2% sits with its ten largest clones. Germline V gene sequence: CDR1 KGHSH, CDR2 LQKENI. V lost 6 bases, J lost 6 bases, and 5 bases stayed unmatched. There are 15 residues in the CDR3. The sample comprised peripheral blood. The sequence derives from an adult in good health. V usage is TRBV18 and J usage is TRBJ2-1; 13 bases agree with TRBD2. CDR3 residues: CASSPTSGGANEQFF. In DNA form, the CDR3 reads TGTGCCAGCTCGCCCACTAGCGGGGGGGCCAATGAGCAGTTCTTC.